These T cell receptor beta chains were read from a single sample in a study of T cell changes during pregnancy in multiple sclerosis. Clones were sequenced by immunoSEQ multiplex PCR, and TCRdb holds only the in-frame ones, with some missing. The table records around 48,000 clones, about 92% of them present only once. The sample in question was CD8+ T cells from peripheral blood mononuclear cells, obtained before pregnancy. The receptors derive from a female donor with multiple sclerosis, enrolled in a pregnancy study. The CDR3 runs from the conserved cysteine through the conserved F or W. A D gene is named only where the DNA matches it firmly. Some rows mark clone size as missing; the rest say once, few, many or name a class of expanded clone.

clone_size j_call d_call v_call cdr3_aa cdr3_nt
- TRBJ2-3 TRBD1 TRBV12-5 CASGDPTGGLTDTQYF TGTGCTAGTGGAGATCCGACAGGGGGCCTCACAGATACGCAGTATTTT
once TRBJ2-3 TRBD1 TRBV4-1 CASSQTGGTDTQYF TGCGCCAGCAGCCAAACAGGGGGGACAGATACGCAGTATTTT
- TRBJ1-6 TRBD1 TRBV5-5 CASHPRDRDNSPLHF TGTGCCAGCCACCCCCGGGACAGGGATAATTCACCCCTCCACTTT
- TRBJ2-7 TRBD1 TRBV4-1 CASSPQGQGFGEQYF TGCGCCAGCAGCCCCCAGGGACAGGGGTTTGGCGAGCAGTACTTC
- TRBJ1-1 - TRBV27 CASSSGVVAQAFF TGTGCCAGCAGTTCAGGCGTGGTTGCCCAAGCTTTCTTT
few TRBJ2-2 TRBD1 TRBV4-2 CASSSDRGSTGELFF TGTGCCAGCAGCTCTGACAGGGGGAGCACCGGGGAGCTGTTTTTT
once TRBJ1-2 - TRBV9 CASSPDGGRVSGYTF TGTGCCAGCAGCCCAGACGGGGGAAGGGTATCTGGCTACACCTTC
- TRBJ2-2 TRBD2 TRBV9 CASSGASGGELFF TGTGCCAGCAGCGGGGCTAGCGGGGGGGAGCTGTTTTTT
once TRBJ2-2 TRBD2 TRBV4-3 CASSQASGGRTGELFF TGCGCCAGCAGCCAAGCTAGCGGGGGGCGGACCGGGGAGCTGTTTTTT
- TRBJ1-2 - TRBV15 CATSRDLGPDYGYTF TGTGCCACCAGCAGAGATCTGGGGCCGGACTATGGCTACACCTTC
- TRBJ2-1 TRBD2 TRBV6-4 CASSATSGGNEQFF TGTGCCAGCAGTGCGACTAGCGGGGGCAATGAGCAGTTCTTC
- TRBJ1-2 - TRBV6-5 CASSYFQGDYGYTF TGTGCCAGCAGTTACTTTCAGGGTGACTATGGCTACACCTTC
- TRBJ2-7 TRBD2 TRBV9 CASSAGTSQYEQYF TGTGCCAGCAGCGCCGGGACTAGCCAATACGAGCAGTACTTC
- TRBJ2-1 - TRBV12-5 CATGTGAYNEQFF TGTGCTACCGGGACTGGGGCGTACAATGAGCAGTTCTTC